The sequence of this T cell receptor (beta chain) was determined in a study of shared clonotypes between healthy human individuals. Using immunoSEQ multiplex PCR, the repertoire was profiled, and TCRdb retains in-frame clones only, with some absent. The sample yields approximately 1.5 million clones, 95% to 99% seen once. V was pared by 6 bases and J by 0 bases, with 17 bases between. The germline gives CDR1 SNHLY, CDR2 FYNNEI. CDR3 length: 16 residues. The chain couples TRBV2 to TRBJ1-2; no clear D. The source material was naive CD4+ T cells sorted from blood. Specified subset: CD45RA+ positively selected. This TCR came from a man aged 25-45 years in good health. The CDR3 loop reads CASSTIRRRANYGYTF. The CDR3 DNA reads TGTGCCAGCAGCACCATTCGGCGGAGAGCTAACTATGGCTACACCTTC.